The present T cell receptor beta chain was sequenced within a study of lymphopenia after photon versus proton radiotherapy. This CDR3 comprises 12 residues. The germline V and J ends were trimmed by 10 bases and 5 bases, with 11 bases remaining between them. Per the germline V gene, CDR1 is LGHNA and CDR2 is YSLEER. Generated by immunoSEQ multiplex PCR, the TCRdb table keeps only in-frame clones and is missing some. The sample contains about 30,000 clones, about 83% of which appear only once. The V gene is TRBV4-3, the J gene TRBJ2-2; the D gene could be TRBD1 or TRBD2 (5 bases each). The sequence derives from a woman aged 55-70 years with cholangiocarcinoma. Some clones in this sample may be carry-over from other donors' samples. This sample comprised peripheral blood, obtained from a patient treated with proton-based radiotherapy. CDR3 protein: CATGAETGELFF. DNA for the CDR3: TGCGCCACCGGGGCAGAAACCGGGGAGCTGTTTTTT.